The TCR beta chain described here comes from a study of shared clonotypes between healthy human individuals (dated by TCRdb to 2018 to 2021). With respect to the entire study: A couple of women and three men aged 18 to 49 years were included in the cohort. Per donor, three plates each were used for CD4 naive and CD4 memory, two for CD8 naive, and one for CD8 memory. The study deeply sequenced blood TCR repertoires of five healthy adults to estimate repertoire size and the extent of clonotype sharing between individuals. To increase sequencing depth and limit assay-specific biases, different laboratories used diverse techniques to prepare libraries and sequence TCR repertoires. Between about 0.9 and 9 billion PBMCs per donor were obtained by leukapheresis.

The CDR3 covers 13 residues, taking in both the cysteine and the phenylalanine. The DNA shown is the 39-base CDR3, in frame from base 1. Based on the germline V gene, the CDR1 and CDR2 sequences are SQVTM and ANQGSEA. V has 7 bases trimmed and J has 8 bases trimmed; junction bases matching no gene number 7. To note about this clone: Its antigen is unknown. No much larger clone exists at a distance of one base, and base qualities are not known.

TCR CDR3 regions were amplified from genomic DNA by multiplex PCR using the deep immunoSEQ assay. Extracted genomic DNA from each cell subset was distributed evenly across all wells of several immunoSEQ 96-well plates, and each plate was treated as a replicate. Each replicate PCR for sorted subsets received 150 to 250 ng genomic DNA, equal to about 30,000 T cell genomes. Purified libraries were quantified with a Qubit 3.0 fluorometer, sized on a Bioanalyzer 2100, and re-quantified with the KAPA Library Quantification kit. Every immunoSEQ 96-well plate was sequenced on a dedicated single-read 150-cycle Illumina NextSeq 550 flow cell. As for how the authors treated the data: The immunoSEQ output contained only junctional sequences without quality scores, so filtering could not match that applied to full-length reads. To assign V/J genes and CDR3, sequences were annotated using PyIR, a Python wrapper for IgBLAST v1.9, with IMGT germline references. Reads were removed for weak V/J assignments (E-value above 1e-6), missing CDR3, stop codons, out-of-frame junctions, or ambiguous translated residues. V3J clonotypes were defined by identical inferred V gene, J gene, and CDR3 amino acid sequence. To compute the percentage overlap between repertoires, the number of shared unique clonotypes was divided by the size of the smaller repertoire. RTK rarefaction, the Chao1 estimator, and Recon v2.1 estimates of unobserved clonotypes were used to assess repertoire richness. OLGA was used to compute generation probabilities for all TCRbeta clonotypes that the gDNA method yielded from a handful of donors. TCRdb took over this immuneACCESS table, retaining in-frame rearrangements with V and J assigned. Such tables are incomplete; in checked studies, under half of the missing clones stem from an unresolved V gene, and the remainder is unexplained. The DNA gave D and trimming, while V, J and clone size come from that table. The sample table holds 650,000 to 700,000 clones, of which less than 95% were seen once. 34% of the sample lies in the top ten.

The donors were healthy, HIV-negative adults who had no recently reported acute infections or vaccinations. Only Caucasian adults living in Nashville, Tennessee, USA were represented among the donors. The CD8 memory samples were a combination of magnetically selected CD45RO+ cells and CCR7-negative CD45RA+ effector memory (TemRA) cells. Blood was obtained by leukapheresis, after which PBMCs were separated by Ficoll-Histopaque density gradient centrifugation and cryopreserved in liquid nitrogen vapor phase. Purity and quantity of every magnetically sorted T cell population were checked by analytical flow cytometry. Genomic DNA was isolated from each sorted fraction and quantified by UV absorbance on a Nanodrop 2000c. Broad study findings and their caveats: The genetic and exposure-history diversity represented was limited by the small number of donors. Rarefaction of sorted-subset datasets indicated incomplete sequencing despite the large sequencing depth. Sampling was restricted to blood, and TCR repertoires in tissues likely differ from the TCR repertoires found in blood. Compared with non-shared clonotypes, clonotypes shared by all four sorted-subset donors had higher generation probabilities. Across a handful of donors, approximately 4.9% of naive CD4, roughly 3.4% of naive CD8, 2.3% of memory CD4, and under 0.45% of memory CD8 clonotypes were shared. Estimated clonotype richness was generally larger for naive than for memory subsets. Pairwise subsampling led to the expectation that sequencing depth would affect the degree of clonotype sharing among donors.

The chain links TRBV29-1 with TRBJ2-1; TRBD2 agrees with 11 junctional bases. Input material: memory CD8+ T cells from PBMCs. The cell subset or site label of this sample denotes: CD45RO+ cells pooled with CCR7-negative TemRA cells. The sequence came from a young man in good health. Some clones in this sample may be carry-over from other donors' samples. The CDR3 protein sequence reads: CSGGTSGIDEQFF. The bases read TGCAGCGGAGGGACTAGCGGCATCGATGAGCAGTTCTTC.